This T cell receptor (beta chain) was profiled in a study of regulatory T cells after allogeneic stem cell transplantation (dated by TCRdb to the late 2010s). At the level of the whole study: Patients were stratified according to whether acute graft-versus-host disease had developed within 100 days after stem cell transplantation. Conventional CD4+ T cells defined as CD4+CD25+/-CD127+ were also sorted and TCR-sequenced for comparison in the study. CD4+CD25+CD127- regulatory T cells were isolated from patient PBMCs by fluorescence-activated cell sorting. The study compared the regulatory T-cell TCR repertoire after allogeneic stem cell transplantation between patients with and without acute graft-versus-host disease.

This clonotype qualifies as large (0.1 to 1%). Its antigen is still unknown. Per-base quality was not reported, and no clone a single base away is much larger than it. General findings and caveats noted by the study authors: No regulatory T-cell clones were found to be shared by all patients, and no significant correlation was observed between sorted cell numbers and the inverse Simpson index. Conventional CD4+ T-cell repertoire diversity did not differ significantly between patients with and without graft-versus-host disease. Top 10 regulatory T-cell clones occupied a significantly larger repertoire share in non-GvHD patients, suggesting expansion of presumably allo-specific protective clones. Patients without graft-versus-host disease showed a less diverse, more focused regulatory T-cell TCR repertoire than patients with the disease. The small patient sample size meant the findings required validation in a larger cohort.

Sequencing took place on an Illumina MiSeq. Reverse transcription of RNA was performed with the SMARTer RACE cDNA Amplification kit, after which the TCR beta CDR3 region was amplified. The RNeasy Mini Kit was used to extract RNA from the sorted cells. Illumina paired-end sequencing was applied to the TCR beta amplicons. The paper's processing steps were these. MiXCR, VDJtools and the tcR R package were the tools used to analyze the TCR repertoire. The inverse Simpson index was used to measure diversity, and clones were grouped as rare, small, medium or expanded based on each clone's proportion of the repertoire. Through fastp at Q25 and MiXCR, TCRdb rebuilt clones from the public reads, retaining in-frame beta chains. Records with the same CDR3 protein are collapsed into one entry carrying the most frequent genes and DNA. TCRdb, not the original authors, processed these V and J calls. This sample holds some 980 distinct CDR3 sequences; around a sixth were observed only once. Jointly, the top ten make up about 12% of the sample.

The meaning of the sample's time point label: 30 days after allogeneic hematopoietic stem cell transplantation. At 30 days after allogeneic hematopoietic stem cell transplantation, peripheral blood mononuclear cells were collected from the patients. Relative to germline, V is 0 bases shorter and J is 7 bases shorter, with 11 bases between their ends. The CDR3 holds 14 amino acids from the cysteine to the phenylalanine. Only CDR3 DNA remains: 42 bases, in frame from the first base. From the germline V gene (reference sequence), CDR1 is SGHNT and CDR2 is YYREEE. The chain is encoded by TRBV5-4 joined to TRBJ2-1, and TRBD2 may be the D gene, going by 6 matching bases. The sample was sorted CD4+ T cells from blood (whether regulatory or conventional is not recorded), taken 30 days after allogeneic stem cell transplant. The TCR comes from a human patient who had an allogeneic stem cell transplant, so the T cells may come from the graft donor. The CDR3: CASSLGLASNEQFF. The DNA reads TGTGCCAGCAGCTTGGGGCTAGCGTCGAATGAGCAGTTCTTC.